Listed here are 27 T cell receptor beta chains from one sample, sequenced in a study of regulatory T cells in long-lasting Graves disease. The time point here: newly diagnosed GD, antithyroid drugs for less than 3 months. The TCR library was made from RNA that had been extracted from PBMCs in TRIzol. Researchers made TCR beta libraries by using iRepertoire HTBI primers and running Arm-PCR on CDR3 regions. TCRdb redid the calling of the multiplex PCR reads with MiXCR, one entry per CDR3 protein. The sample has about 330,000 distinct CDR3 sequences; around 15% are singletons. These data were also reused for a study on T cells in Graves' hyperthyroidism and ophthalmopathy.

Sequencing was performed on peripheral blood mononuclear cells (PBMCs), taken at new diagnosis, from a patient treated with antithyroid drugs. The receptors come from a woman between 18 and 29 years old with Graves disease.

This clonotype came up a few times. The V call is TRBV7-9, the J call TRBJ1-2; a weak D match, TRBD1 (5 bases). The CDR3 is 12 residues long. Germline CDR1 SEHNR, CDR2 FQNEAQ (reference sequence). V lost 1 base and J 8 bases, leaving 8 bases between the germline ends. CDR3 nucleotide sequence: TGTGCCAGCAGCTTAGGGACATTAGGCTACACCTTC. This gives the protein CASSLGTLGYTF.

This clonotype came up a few times. The chain combines TRBV6-1 with TRBJ2-7, with a tentative D call TRBD1 (5 bases). Trimming removed 6 bases at V and 1 base at J, with 13 bases between. The CDR3 covers 14 residues. The germline V gene has CDR1 MNHNS and CDR2 SASEGT. CDR3 loop: CASSWSDRSYEQYF. The DNA for the CDR3 is TGTGCCAGCAGCTGGTCAGACAGATCCTACGAGCAGTACTTC.

This clonotype has a count of ten or more. The chain is built from TRBV9 and TRBJ1-1; no firm D call. The ends were cut back, 5 bases at V and 0 bases at J, with 11 bases in the middle. CDR3 length equals 14 residues. Germline V gives CDR1 SGDLS, CDR2 YYNGEE. CDR3 sequence reads: CASSRPGLNTEAFF. In DNA, the CDR3 is TGTGCCAGCAGTCGTCCGGGCCTGAACACTGAAGCTTTCTTT.

This clonotype came up a few times. The chain uses TRBV14 and TRBJ2-3; TRBD2 matches at 11 bases. Germline-derived CDR1 and CDR2 are SGHDN and FVKESK. Trimming removed 0 bases from V and 0 bases from J; junction bases left unmatched: 8. The length of the CDR3 is 19 residues. CDR3 loop: CASSQDSIRLAGSTDTQYF. The DNA for the CDR3 is TGTGCCAGCAGCCAAGATTCCATTCGACTAGCGGGAAGCACAGATACGCAGTATTTT.

This chain connects TRBV28 to TRBJ1-5; the D is unclear. The germline V and J ends were trimmed by 8 bases and 3 bases, with 17 bases remaining between them. The CDR3 runs to 15 residues. Per germline, CDR1 MDHEN and CDR2 SYDVKM. In DNA, the CDR3 is TGTGCCAGCCTCCTCACACCAGCTCCCAATCAGCCCCAGCATTTT. Translated: CASLLTPAPNQPQHF.

There are a few counts of this clonotype. The CDR3 reads CASSPEVPDTQYF. CDR3 nucleotide sequence: TGTGCCAGCAGCCCCGAGGTGCCAGATACGCAGTATTTT. The chain employs TRBV5-4 and TRBJ2-3; unclear D gene. This CDR3 is 13 amino acids long. V lost 4 bases to trimming and J lost 4 bases, with 10 bases between them. Germline V gene lookup returns CDR1 SGHNT and CDR2 YYREEE (reference sequence).

This clonotype was counted ten times or more. This rearrangement joins TRBV4-1 to TRBJ2-7; D may correspond to TRBD1 or TRBD2 (5 bases each). The CDR3 is made up of 17 amino acids. V lost 0 bases and J lost 0, with 15 bases in between. The germline gives CDR1 MGHRA, CDR2 YSYEKL. CDR3 nucleotides: TGCGCCAGCAGCCAAGATTGGGGACGCGTGAGCTCCTACGAGCAGTACTTC. Its translation is CASSQDWGRVSSYEQYF.

This clonotype was observed at least ten times. The rearrangement joins TRBV27 to TRBJ2-2, with 10 bases aligning to TRBD1. The CDR3 covers 16 residues. Unmatched junction bases numbered 4, after V lost 2 bases and J lost 4 bases. The germline V gene encodes CDR1 MNHEY and CDR2 SMNVEV (reference sequence). The CDR3 coding sequence is TGTGCCAGCAGTTTAGAGGGGACAGGGGTCACCGGGGAGCTGTTTTTT. This sequence encodes CASSLEGTGVTGELFF.

The J gene is TRBJ2-1, the V gene TRBV6-1; the D gene could be TRBD1 or TRBD2 (7 bases each). V was trimmed by 7 bases and J by 6 bases, leaving 13 bases between them. This CDR3 has 13 amino acids. CDR1 MNHNS and CDR2 SASEGT come from the germline V gene. The CDR3 bases are TGTGCCAGCACTCAGGGGGGGTTCAATGAGCAGTTCTTC. It encodes CASTQGGFNEQFF.

The chain uses TRBV27 and TRBJ1-5, with no clear D. Trimming shortened V by 3 bases and J by 2 bases, and 8 bases separated the two germline ends. The CDR3 loop spans 14 amino acids. The germline V gene has CDR1 MNHEY and CDR2 SMNVEV (reference sequence). CDR3 DNA sequence: TGTGCCAGCAGTTTCCCGGGTGGCAATCAGCCCCAGCATTTT. It encodes CASSFPGGNQPQHF.

This clonotype was picked up a small number of times. The V call is TRBV5-6, the J call TRBJ2-3; D is perhaps TRBD1 (5 bases). CDR3 length: 17 amino acids. The V gene's germline CDR1 is SGHDT and CDR2 YYEEEE. Trimming removed 0 bases at V and 0 bases at J, with 14 bases between. The CDR3 reads CASSLDRLAVSTDTQYF. The CDR3 DNA sequence: TGTGCCAGCAGCTTGGACAGGTTGGCGGTAAGCACAGATACGCAGTATTTT.

The V gene is TRBV7-6, the J gene TRBJ2-1; D gene unclear. The CDR3 has 14 residues. Trimming cost V 1 base and J 4 bases, with 8 bases left between them. Germline CDR1 and CDR2: SGHVS and FNYEAQ. The CDR3 is CASSLVPEYNEQFF. CDR3 coding DNA: TGTGCCAGCAGCTTAGTCCCGGAGTACAATGAGCAGTTCTTC. The full variable domain, completed using reference TRBV7-6 and TRBJ2-1, is GAGVSQSPRYKVTKRGQDVALRCDPISGHVSLYWYRQALGQGPEFLTYFNYEAQQDKSGLPNDRFSAERPEGSISTLTIQRTEQRDSAMYRCASSLVPEYNEQFFGPGTRLTVL.

This clonotype was seen repeatedly, ten times or more. The rearrangement links TRBV20-1 to TRBJ2-5; 7 bases line up with TRBD2. The junction had 8 bases not matched to a gene; V was cut back by 8 bases and J by 2 bases. This CDR3 spans 13 amino acids. Germline CDR1 is DFQATT and CDR2 is SNEGSKA (reference sequence). The CDR3 reads CSKRLADQETQYF. CDR3 bases: TGCAGTAAAAGGCTAGCGGATCAAGAGACCCAGTACTTC.

This clonotype was seen repeatedly, ten times or more. The chain links TRBV7-2 to TRBJ2-1; 10 bases map to TRBD2. This CDR3 is 15 amino acids long. The germline gives CDR1 SGHTA, CDR2 FQGNSA. After removal of 5 bases from V and 1 base from J, the junction contained 2 bases not matched to a gene. The CDR3 DNA follows: TGTGCCAGCAGCCGTAGCGGGGGGTCCTACAATGAGCAGTTCTTC. Translation: CASSRSGGSYNEQFF.

This clonotype showed up many times. The J gene is TRBJ1-5, the V gene TRBV27; D is undetermined. The germline CDR1 and CDR2 sequences are MNHEY and SMNVEV (reference sequence). CDR3 length: 13 amino acids. Trimming removed 4 bases from V and 6 bases from J, with 10 bases in between. The CDR3 spells CASSSKGGQPQHF. CDR3 DNA: TGTGCCAGCAGTTCGAAGGGAGGTCAGCCCCAGCATTTT.

This clonotype came up many times. The V and J genes are TRBV28 and TRBJ1-2; D unclear. V gave up 6 bases and J gave up 2 bases, with 10 bases separating them. Germline CDR1 MDHEN, CDR2 SYDVKM. The CDR3 contains 13 residues. Here the CDR3 DNA reads TGTGCCAGCAGGGTGGACGGGAACTATGGCTACACCTTC. This translates into CASRVDGNYGYTF.

This clonotype was picked up a small number of times. V usage is TRBV6-4 and J usage is TRBJ2-7, with 7 nucleotides matching TRBD1. Germline V gene sequence: CDR1 MRHNA, CDR2 SNTAGT. V lost 0 bases and J lost 1; bases outside the gene matches: 15. This CDR3 spans 19 amino acids. The CDR3 region is CASSDSINLYRDRSYEQYF. CDR3 DNA sequence: TGTGCCAGCAGTGACTCGATCAATCTATACCGGGACAGATCCTACGAGCAGTACTTC.

This clonotype came up many times. The V gene is TRBV6-1, the J gene TRBJ1-1; D is perhaps TRBD1 (6 bases). The length of the CDR3 is 13 residues. The V end lost 1 base, the J end lost 6 bases, and 9 bases lay between the germline ends. Germline lookup yields CDR1 MNHNS and CDR2 SASEGT. The CDR3 bases are TGTGCCAGCAGTGAAGGAAGGGGGGCTGAAGCTTTCTTT. Protein sequence: CASSEGRGAEAFF.

This clonotype was counted many times. This chain joins TRBV12-3 or TRBV12-4 and TRBJ2-7, with TRBD2 identical over 11 bases. V was clipped by 2 bases and J by 7 bases; unmatched bases: 10. The CDR3 has 16 residues. CDR3: CASSLLAGGHALEQYF. The CDR3 DNA reads TGTGCCAGCAGTTTACTAGCGGGAGGTCACGCTCTTGAGCAGTACTTC.

This clonotype was detected many times. The chain combines TRBV12-3 or TRBV12-4 with TRBJ1-2; weak D call: TRBD1 (6 bases). Deletions cut 6 bases from V and 4 bases from J, with 12 bases between. The CDR3 spans 13 residues. The CDR3 protein is CASSESGVYGYTF. The CDR3 DNA reads TGTGCCAGCAGCGAGTCAGGGGTCTATGGCTACACCTTC.

A few counts support this clonotype. The chain links TRBV6-2 or TRBV6-3 to TRBJ2-7; D gene ambiguous. This CDR3 is 13 amino acids long. Germline lookup yields CDR1 MNHEY and CDR2 SVGEGT. V was pared by 7 bases and J by 2 bases, with 12 bases between. CDR3 nucleotide sequence: TGTGCCAGCATAAATCTATCCCCCTACGAGCAGTACTTC. It is translated as CASINLSPYEQYF.

This clonotype was detected ten times or more. The chain uses TRBV28 and TRBJ1-1, with TRBD1 as a possible D gene (5 bases). The CDR3 sequence is 15 residues long. The germline V gene has CDR1 MDHEN and CDR2 SYDVKM. Trimming removed 3 bases from V and 5 bases from J, with 16 bases in between. The CDR3 region is CASSLVTTGLTEAFF. DNA of the CDR3: TGTGCCAGCAGTTTGGTAACTACAGGACTTACTGAAGCTTTCTTT. The complete variable domain, with remaining parts taken from reference TRBV28 and TRBJ1-1, reads DVKVTQSSRYLVKRTGEKVFLECVQDMDHENMFWYRQDPGLGLRLIYFSYDVKMKEKGDIPEGYSVSREKKERFSLILESASTNQTSMYLCASSLVTTGLTEAFFGQGTRLTVV.

This clonotype was detected ten times or more. Germline is not matched at one junction end, which may reflect a read error. This chain joins TRBV11-2 and TRBJ2-7; D gene ambiguous. This CDR3 region has 10 residues. Germline V gene data show CDR1 as SGHAT and CDR2 as FQNNGV. This chain's CDR3 is CASSSFEQYF. CDR3 DNA: TGTGCCAGCAGCTCCTTCGAGCAGTACTTC.

The sample holds many counts of this clonotype. The chain joins TRBV2 to TRBJ1-1; TRBD1 matches at 8 bases. V gave up 6 bases and J gave up 4 bases; unmatched junction bases: 4. The CDR3 has 13 amino acids. The V gene's germline CDR1 is SNHLY and CDR2 FYNNEI. The CDR3 nucleotides read TGTGCCAGCAGCGTTGACAGGGGCACTGAAGCTTTCTTT. It codes for CASSVDRGTEAFF.

This chain connects TRBV28 to TRBJ1-4; 7 bases are shared with TRBD1. The germline CDR1 and CDR2 sequences are MDHEN and SYDVKM. The J segment lost 5 bases and the V segment lost 5 bases, leaving 8 bases of the junction unmatched. This CDR3 has 15 residues. The CDR3 loop reads CASSTSGTVNEKLFF. The DNA of the CDR3 is TGTGCCAGCAGTACCTCCGGGACAGTGAATGAAAAACTGTTTTTT.

This clonotype was found a few times. The chain combines TRBV29-1 with TRBJ2-7, with D possibly being TRBD1 or TRBD2 (5 bases each). The V end lost 0 bases, the J end lost 7 bases, and 7 bases lay between the germline ends. Per germline, CDR1 SQVTM and CDR2 ANQGSEA. This CDR3 contains 11 residues. CDR3 DNA: TGCAGCGTTGAAGAGGGACCTGAGCAGTACTTC. Its translation: CSVEEGPEQYF.

This clonotype was detected ten times or more. V usage is TRBV12-3 or TRBV12-4 and J usage is TRBJ2-3; 7 positions agree with TRBD2. The CDR3 length is 15 residues. V dropped 6 bases and J dropped 2; count of bases not matched to a gene: 8. DNA for the CDR3: TGTGCCAGCAGGTCTAGCGGAGCAAACACAGATACGCAGTATTTT. Its protein product is CASRSSGANTDTQYF.